The next 14 T cell receptor beta chains were all read from a single sample in a study of blood T cell repertoires in COVID-19. Libraries were prepared by immunoSEQ multiplex PCR; TCRdb keeps only in-frame clonotypes and omits some of them. The sample lists some 670,000 clones, about 90% occurring once. Sequenced input: peripheral blood. These receptors were taken from a woman in her late teens or twenties with acute or convalescent COVID-19.

The V and J genes are TRBV14 and TRBJ1-1; 9 bases fit TRBD1. The CDR3 spans 14 residues. J gave up 5 bases and V 6 bases, and 7 bases lay outside the gene matches. Germline V CDR1 and CDR2: SGHDN, FVKESK. Here the CDR3 reads CASSSDRGGTEAFF. The CDR3 DNA follows: TGTGCCAGCAGTTCCGACAGGGGGGGAACTGAAGCTTTCTTT.

The V and J genes are TRBV5-8 and TRBJ1-5; 10 bases fit TRBD1. Losses at the gene ends were 4 bases for V and 0 bases for J; bases not matched to a gene: 4. The CDR3 spans 16 residues. CDR1 and CDR2 (germline): SGHTS, YDEGEE. The CDR3 coding sequence is TGTGCCAGCAGCCACCGGGACAGGGGTAGCAATCAGCCCCAGCATTTT. Amino acids: CASSHRDRGSNQPQHF.

The chain joins TRBV2 to TRBJ2-5; TRBD2 might be the D (5 bases). The germline V gene has CDR1 SNHLY and CDR2 FYNNEI. V was pared by 2 bases and J by 5 bases, with 15 bases between. The CDR3 extends over 15 amino acids. For the CDR3, the DNA is TGTGCCAGCAGTGAAAGGCAGGTCAGGAGGGAGACCCAGTACTTC. Translation gives CASSERQVRRETQYF.

In DNA, the CDR3 is TGTGCCAGCAGTTTTATGGGACAAAACACTGAAGCTTTCTTT. This translates into CASSFMGQNTEAFF. The V and J genes are TRBV27 and TRBJ1-1, with D possibly being TRBD1 (6 bases). V lost 3 bases and J lost 2, with 10 bases in between. This CDR3 spans 14 amino acids. Germline values: CDR1 MNHEY, CDR2 SMNVEV (reference sequence).

This clone has just one count. This chain connects TRBV5-1 to TRBJ1-1, with no clear D. V was trimmed by 0 bases and J by 10 bases, leaving 16 bases between them. Germline V gene data show CDR1 as SGHRS and CDR2 as YFSETQ. The CDR3 spans 14 residues. This CDR3 is CASSLVQNSRGAFF. The CDR3, as DNA: TGCGCCAGCAGCTTGGTTCAGAACTCACGGGGAGCTTTCTTT.

The chain links TRBV4-1 to TRBJ1-4; no reliable D call. The CDR3 runs to 16 residues. Trimming cost V 0 bases and J 0 bases, with 8 bases left between them. Germline values: CDR1 MGHRA, CDR2 YSYEKL. CDR3 protein: CASSQESPTTNEKLFF. The CDR3, as DNA: TGCGCCAGCAGCCAAGAGTCCCCTACAACTAATGAAAAACTGTTTTTT.

This clone was recorded once. The chain links TRBV9 to TRBJ1-4; 11 nucleotides agree with TRBD1. Germline V gene lookup returns CDR1 SGDLS and CDR2 YYNGEE. The CDR3 consists of 16 residues. After removal of 6 bases from V and 8 bases from J, the junction contained 12 bases not matched to a gene. CDR3 DNA sequence: TGTGCCAGCAACAGAGCGGACGGACAGGGGGCCGAAAAACTGTTTTTT. The encoded protein is CASNRADGQGAEKLFF.

This chain joins TRBV2 and TRBJ2-2; TRBD1 matches at 7 bases. Germline lookup yields CDR1 SNHLY and CDR2 FYNNEI. J was trimmed by 6 bases and V by 6 bases; bases with no gene match: 19. The CDR3 has 18 amino acids. The CDR3 coding sequence is TGTGCCAGCAGCGTTTCGGACAGGAGACTTATCGTCGCCGGGGAGCTGTTTTTT. Translation gives CASSVSDRRLIVAGELFF.

The chain couples TRBV6-5 to TRBJ2-1; D possibly corresponds to TRBD1 (6 bases). This CDR3 is 13 amino acids long. Per germline, CDR1 MNHEY and CDR2 SVGAGI. V dropped 8 bases and J dropped 4 bases, with 12 bases sitting between them. This CDR3 reads CASRRQEYNEQFF. The CDR3 DNA is TGTGCCAGCCGACGACAGGAGTACAATGAGCAGTTCTTC.

This sequence joins TRBV5-1 and TRBJ1-1; a weak D match, TRBD1 (5 bases). The CDR3 has 15 amino acids. The germline gives CDR1 SGHRS, CDR2 YFSETQ. Trimming removed 6 bases from V and 5 bases from J, with 20 bases in between. This CDR3 reads CASTGEGTQGTEAFF. The CDR3 DNA reads TGCGCCAGCACTGGGGAGGGGACCCAAGGGACTGAAGCTTTCTTT.

The V call is TRBV6-2 or TRBV6-3, the J call TRBJ1-2, with a possible D match to TRBD1 (6 bases). Germline lookup yields CDR1 MNHEY and CDR2 SVGEGT. CDR3 length: 12 residues. The V gene lost 6 bases and the J gene lost 8 bases, with 13 bases spanning the gap. The CDR3 sequence is CASSHREGGYTF. The CDR3 nucleotides are TGTGCCAGCAGCCACAGGGAGGGCGGCTACACCTTC.

This chain joins TRBV3-1 (or the pseudogene TRBV3-2) and TRBJ2-7; D is unclear. Germline V gene lookup returns CDR1 LGHDT and CDR2 YNNKEL (reference sequence). Trimming cost V 1 base and J 0 bases, with 10 bases left between them. The CDR3 length is 15 residues. The DNA of the CDR3 is TGTGCCAGCAGCCAAGTGGCGGAGAGCTCCTACGAGCAGTACTTC. Translation: CASSQVAESSYEQYF.

This clone was observed a single time. In nucleotides, the CDR3 is TGTGCCAGCAGTCCTACAGGGGCTGGAAACACCATATATTTT. It codes for CASSPTGAGNTIYF. The V and J genes are TRBV9 and TRBJ1-3, with 7 bases identical to TRBD1. The ends lost 5 bases at V and 2 bases at J; junction bases unmatched: 4. The CDR3 contains 14 residues. Germline CDR1 and CDR2: SGDLS and YYNGEE.

CDR3 coding DNA: TGTGCCAGCAGCTCCATCCGAGGTGAAAAACTGTTTTTT. This codes for CASSSIRGEKLFF. The V call is TRBV7-6, the J call TRBJ1-4, with D unclear. The CDR3 has 13 residues. V lost 4 bases and J lost 7, with 10 bases in between. The V gene's germline CDR1 is SGHVS and CDR2 FNYEAQ.